This TCR beta chain was observed in a study of identical twins. Donors were all healthy Caucasians. Whole-study results and caveats: Where beta out-of-frame sequences were concerned, excess twin sharing was weaker. Abundant beta clonotypes from cord blood bore fewer insertions; memory repertoires lacked this pattern.

About this clonotype: The antigen is undetermined.

A universal primer binding site was introduced by template switching. The final cDNA contained unique molecular identifiers. TCRdb re-derived calls from the 5' RACE reads in MiXCR, one entry per CDR3 protein. The sample carries about 700,000 distinct CDR3 sequences, under 9% recorded once. The CDR3 is 14 amino acids. V was pared by 2 bases and J by 8 bases, with 13 bases between. The germline CDR1 and CDR2 sequences are SGHDT and YYEEEE. These sequences were also reported in another study, on yellow fever vaccine responses in identical twins.

Sequencing was performed on PBMCs. V gene TRBV5-6 combines with J gene TRBJ1-4; D is undetermined. This TCR was sampled from a woman aged 18-29 years in good health. CDR3 protein: CASSFYRIPEKLFF. CDR3 bases: TGTGCCAGCAGCTTTTACCGGATCCCGGAAAAACTGTTTTTT.